The T cell receptor (beta chain) under discussion was sequenced for a study of T cell responses to AZD1222 COVID-19 vaccine. CDR3 length: 14 amino acids. With V trimmed by 6 bases and J by 6 bases, 9 bases remained unmatched. In germline, CDR1 is SNHLY, CDR2 FYNNEI. Profiled with immunoSEQ multiplex PCR; TCRdb holds only in-frame clones, not every one. Seen here are 95,000 to 150,000 clones, nearly 90% observed once, and the top ten hold almost 4.5%. The sequence derives from an adult in good health. The J gene is TRBJ1-2, the V gene TRBV2, with 8 bases matching TRBD1. This material consisted of peripheral blood, taken on day 0 of AZD1222 vaccination. CDR3 protein: CASRITGGADGYTF. The DNA for the CDR3 is TGTGCCAGCAGGATCACAGGGGGTGCGGATGGCTACACCTTC.